The 13 T cell receptor beta chains reported below all come from one sample, sequenced in a study of CD8+ T cells in alopecia areata (dated by TCRdb to 2016 to 2019). The library was prepared using the immunoSEQ multiplex PCR assay. RNA was extracted from all samples and reverse transcribed into cDNA, which served as template for TCR sequencing. The table was pulled from immuneACCESS by TCRdb, which kept in-frame rearrangements only. Such tables lose some clones; where checked, under half of the loss comes from unresolved V genes, and the rest has no known cause. In all, the sample holds about 290,000 clones, and 58% of those were seen once. Over 1.5% of the sample rests with the top ten. The time point label on this specimen signifies: roughly 24 weeks on oral tofacitinib. Reading the label with the study, this specimen's treatment or condition is: oral pan-JAK inhibitor, 5-10 mg twice daily. This sample comprised CD4+ T cells sorted from blood, obtained at week 24, from a patient treated with tofacitinib. All receptors derive from a human donor with alopecia areata.

Written as DNA, the CDR3 is TGTGCCAGCAGTGAGAACAGGGGGAACATCGGCGAGCAGTACTTC. Residues: CASSENRGNIGEQYF. This chain links TRBV2 with TRBJ2-7, with 8 bases aligning to TRBD1. CDR1 is SNHLY, CDR2 FYNNEI, per germline. The V and J ends lost 3 bases and 6 bases, in that order; junction bases with no gene match: 10. There are 15 residues in the CDR3. The full variable domain, in which reference TRBV2 and TRBJ2-7 provide the parts outside the CDR3, is EPEVTQTPSHQVTQMGQEVILRCVPISNHLYFYWYRQILGQKVEFLVSFYNNEISEKSEIFDDQFSVERPDGSNFTLKIRSTKLEDSAMYFCASSENRGNIGEQYFGPGTRLTVT.

The gene calls are TRBV29-1 and TRBJ2-3; D is ambiguous. V gave up 0 bases and J gave up 9 bases, with 10 bases separating them. Germline-derived CDR1 and CDR2 are SQVTM and ANQGSEA. The CDR3 sequence is 12 residues long. The DNA of the CDR3 is TGCAGCGTTGAAGAAGTGTTGGGGACGCAGTATTTT. It encodes CSVEEVLGTQYF.

This rearrangement joins TRBV30 to TRBJ2-5, with D uncertain. CDR1 and CDR2 from the germline V gene are GTSNPN and SVGIG (reference sequence). V lost 7 bases and J 2 bases, leaving 11 bases between the germline ends. The length of the CDR3 is 12 residues. CDR3 region: CASSLGQETQYF. CDR3 DNA: TGTGCCTCGTCCTTGGGTCAAGAGACCCAGTACTTC.

The chain uses TRBV20-1 and TRBJ2-5; D might be TRBD1 (5 bases). CDR3 length: 11 residues. Germline-derived CDR1 and CDR2 are DFQATT and SNEGSKA (reference sequence). V lost 5 bases and J 5 bases, leaving 9 bases between the germline ends. The CDR3 here is CSALKGETQYF. Written as DNA, the CDR3 is TGCAGTGCTTTAAAGGGGGAGACCCAGTACTTC.

A few counts support this clone. An end of the junction does not agree with germline; a read error may underlie this. V usage is TRBV7-2 and J usage is TRBJ2-2; tentative D call: TRBD2 (5 bases). The CDR3 runs to 15 residues. Germline CDR1 is SGHTA and CDR2 is FQGNSA. The CDR3 DNA is TGTGCCAGCAGCCCTCCGGACGGGAACGCCGGGGAGCTGTTTTTT. The encoded protein is CASSPPDGNAGELFF.

This clone was seen only a few times. V gene TRBV5-5 combines with J gene TRBJ2-5; 9 bases are shared with TRBD1. The CDR3 extends over 15 amino acids. Trimming took 0 bases from V and 5 from J; bases not matched to a gene: 5. Germline V CDR1 and CDR2: SGHKS, YYEKEE (reference sequence). CDR3 protein: CASSLVTGGLETQYF. The DNA for the CDR3 is TGTGCCAGCAGCTTGGTCACAGGGGGCTTGGAGACCCAGTACTTC.

This clone was detected once. This chain links TRBV9 with TRBJ2-7; tentative D call: TRBD1 (6 bases). Germline CDR1 reads SGDLS; CDR2 reads YYNGEE. The length of the CDR3 is 14 residues. Deletions cut 2 bases from V and 7 bases from J, with 16 bases between. The CDR3 protein is CASSVQDRLGEQYF. For the CDR3, the DNA is TGTGCCAGCAGCGTCCAGGACAGACTGGGGGAGCAGTACTTC.

The chain couples TRBV2 to TRBJ2-2; 8 nucleotides line up with TRBD2. This CDR3 is 18 amino acids long. Germline loops: CDR1 SNHLY, CDR2 FYNNEI. V lost 2 bases, J lost 1 base, and 9 bases stayed unmatched. The CDR3: CASSEPRSGGRNTGELFF. The CDR3 DNA reads as TGTGCCAGCAGTGAACCCCGTTCGGGGGGGCGGAACACCGGGGAGCTGTTTTTT.

The CDR3: CAWGPGDKNIQYF. The CDR3 DNA follows: TGTGCCTGGGGTCCAGGGGACAAAAACATTCAGTACTTC. V gene TRBV30 combines with J gene TRBJ2-4; D is possibly TRBD1 (6 bases). Trimming took off 5 bases at V and 3 bases at J, with 11 bases between the two ends. CDR1 is GTSNPN, CDR2 SVGIG, per germline (reference sequence). The CDR3 is made up of 13 amino acids.

The chain couples TRBV28 to TRBJ1-6; no definite D call. There are 11 residues in the CDR3. Trimming left V 3 bases short and J 10 bases short, with 4 bases between. Germline lookup yields CDR1 MDHEN and CDR2 SYDVKM. The CDR3 region has the DNA TGTGCCAGCAGTTTTCGATCACCCCTCCACTTT. Translation: CASSFRSPLHF.

The rearrangement links TRBV5-4 to TRBJ1-6; D gene ambiguous. This CDR3 spans 13 amino acids. The V gene lost 0 bases and the J gene lost 19 bases, with 17 bases spanning the gap. Germline V lookup: CDR1 SGHNT, CDR2 YYREEE (reference sequence). The DNA for the CDR3 is TGTGCCAGCAGCTTGGCCTATTCGGGCGGAATACACTTT. Amino acids: CASSLAYSGGIHF.

This clone was seen just once. This chain joins TRBV5-4 and TRBJ2-7; D possibly uses TRBD1 or TRBD2 (5 bases each). The V end was cut by 6 bases, the J end by 0 bases, with 13 bases between. The CDR3 consists of 14 residues. The germline gives CDR1 SGHNT, CDR2 YYREEE (reference sequence). CDR3 residues: CASTPRGGSYEQYF. CDR3 in DNA: TGTGCCAGCACCCCCCGTGGGGGCTCCTACGAGCAGTACTTC.

V and J are TRBV25-1 and TRBJ2-1; D is ambiguous. Per germline, CDR1 MGHDK and CDR2 SYGVNS. V was cut by 4 bases and J by 9 bases, with 13 bases left in between. The CDR3 sequence is 13 residues long. As DNA, the CDR3 is TGTGCCAGCAGTGGGAATTCATTACGTGAGCAGTTCTTC. This codes for CASSGNSLREQFF.